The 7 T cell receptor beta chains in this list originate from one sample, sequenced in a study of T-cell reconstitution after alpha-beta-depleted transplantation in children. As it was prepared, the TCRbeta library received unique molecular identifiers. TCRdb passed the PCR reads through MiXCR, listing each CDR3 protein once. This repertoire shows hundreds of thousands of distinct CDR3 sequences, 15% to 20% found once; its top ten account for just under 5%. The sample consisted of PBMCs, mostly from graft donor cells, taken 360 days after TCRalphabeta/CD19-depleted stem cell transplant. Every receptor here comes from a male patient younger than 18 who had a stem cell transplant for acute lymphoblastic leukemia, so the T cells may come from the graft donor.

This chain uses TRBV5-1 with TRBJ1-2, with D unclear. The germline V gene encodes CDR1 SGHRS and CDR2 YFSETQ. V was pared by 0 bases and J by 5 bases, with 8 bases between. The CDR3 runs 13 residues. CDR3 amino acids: CASSLGSLYGYTF. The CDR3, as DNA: TGCGCCAGCAGCTTGGGAAGTCTGTATGGCTACACCTTC.

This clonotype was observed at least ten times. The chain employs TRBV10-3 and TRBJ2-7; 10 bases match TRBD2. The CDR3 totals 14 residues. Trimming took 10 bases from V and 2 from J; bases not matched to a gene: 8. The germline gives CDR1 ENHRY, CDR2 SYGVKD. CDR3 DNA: TGTGCCACCTTGGGACTAGCGTTAACCTACGAGCAGTACTTC. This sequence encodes CATLGLALTYEQYF.

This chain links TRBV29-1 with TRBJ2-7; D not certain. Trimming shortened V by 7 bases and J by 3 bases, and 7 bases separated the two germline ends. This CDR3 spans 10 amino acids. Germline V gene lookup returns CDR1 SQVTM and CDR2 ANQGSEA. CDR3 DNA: TGCAGCGCCGTGTACTACGAGCAGTACTTC. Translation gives CSAVYYEQYF.

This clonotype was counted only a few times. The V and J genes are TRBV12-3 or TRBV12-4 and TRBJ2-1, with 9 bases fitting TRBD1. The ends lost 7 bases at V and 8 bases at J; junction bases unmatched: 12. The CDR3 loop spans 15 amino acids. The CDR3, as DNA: TGTGCCAGCAACGTGGACAGGGGTTGGGGCCATGAGCAGTTCTTC. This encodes CASNVDRGWGHEQFF.

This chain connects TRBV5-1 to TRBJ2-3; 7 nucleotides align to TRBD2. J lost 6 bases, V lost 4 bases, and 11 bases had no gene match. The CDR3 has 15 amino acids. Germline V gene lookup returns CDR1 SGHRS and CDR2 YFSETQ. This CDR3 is CASSPAGRELDTQYF. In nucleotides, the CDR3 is TGCGCCAGCAGCCCCGCTGGGAGGGAGCTGGATACGCAGTATTTT.

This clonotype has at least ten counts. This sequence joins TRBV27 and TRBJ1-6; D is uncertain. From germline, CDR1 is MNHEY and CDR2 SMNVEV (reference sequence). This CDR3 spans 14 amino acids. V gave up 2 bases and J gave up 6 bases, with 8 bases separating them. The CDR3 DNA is TGTGCCAGCAGTTTAGGGGATAGTAATTCACCCCTCCACTTT. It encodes CASSLGDSNSPLHF.

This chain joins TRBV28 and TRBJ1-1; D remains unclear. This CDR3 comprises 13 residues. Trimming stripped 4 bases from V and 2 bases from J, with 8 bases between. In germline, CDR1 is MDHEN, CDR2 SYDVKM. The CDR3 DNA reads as TGTGCCAGCAGTTACAGTGCCAACACTGAAGCTTTCTTT. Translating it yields CASSYSANTEAFF.